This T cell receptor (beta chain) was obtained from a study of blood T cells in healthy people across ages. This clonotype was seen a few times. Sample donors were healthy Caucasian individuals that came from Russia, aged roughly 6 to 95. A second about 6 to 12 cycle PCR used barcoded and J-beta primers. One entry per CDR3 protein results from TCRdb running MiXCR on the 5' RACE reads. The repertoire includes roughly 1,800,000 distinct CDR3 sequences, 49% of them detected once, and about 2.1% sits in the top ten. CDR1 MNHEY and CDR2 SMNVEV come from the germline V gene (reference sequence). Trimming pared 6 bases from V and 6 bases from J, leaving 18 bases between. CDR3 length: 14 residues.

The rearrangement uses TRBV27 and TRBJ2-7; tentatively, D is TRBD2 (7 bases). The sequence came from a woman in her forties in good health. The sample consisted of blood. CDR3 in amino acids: CASRFGGPYGEQYF. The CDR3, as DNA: TGTGCCAGCAGATTCGGGGGGCCCTACGGCGAGCAGTACTTC.